This is a list of T cell receptor beta chains from one sample in a study of T and B cells in COVID-19 patients. TCRdb recomputed calls from the multiplex PCR reads with MiXCR, one row per CDR3 protein. The data contain over 8,000 distinct CDR3 sequences, about a third of them singletons. The sequenced sample consisted of blood. The source of these receptors is a human donor with active COVID-19. CDR3s include the opening cysteine and the closing phenylalanine or tryptophan. The order of the fields is V gene, D gene, J gene, clone size, CDR3 DNA, CDR3 protein. A D gene is named only where the DNA matches it firmly. Only part of the rows carry a size: once, few, many, or a class if the clone is expanded.

V gene: TRBV4-3
D gene: NA
J gene: TRBJ1-1
clone size: NA
CDR3 DNA: TGCGCCAGCAGCCAAGATTCGGGGGGAAACACTGAAGCTTTCTTT
CDR3 protein: CASSQDSGGNTEAFF

V gene: TRBV13
D gene: NA
J gene: TRBJ2-2
clone size: NA
CDR3 DNA: TGTGCCAGCAGCTTAAAGGGGCTGAGAACCGGGGAGCTGTTTTTT
CDR3 protein: CASSLKGLRTGELFF

V gene: TRBV19
D gene: NA
J gene: TRBJ2-2
clone size: medium-sized
CDR3 DNA: TGTGCCAGTAGAAGGCGAGGTGGGAACACCGGGGAGCTGTTTTTT
CDR3 protein: CASRRRGGNTGELFF

V gene: TRBV6-5
D gene: TRBD1
J gene: TRBJ1-5
clone size: NA
CDR3 DNA: TGTGCCAGCAGTTACTCGAACGACAGACAGGGTCAGCCCCAGCATTTT
CDR3 protein: CASSYSNDRQGQPQHF

V gene: TRBV11-2
D gene: TRBD2
J gene: TRBJ2-1
clone size: NA
CDR3 DNA: TGTGCCAAGCACGACAGGGCTAGCGGGAAGGGGGGTGAGCAGTTCTTC
CDR3 protein: CAKHDRASGKGGEQFF

V gene: TRBV24-1
D gene: TRBD2
J gene: TRBJ2-3
clone size: NA
CDR3 DNA: TGTGCCACCAGTGACCCGGGACTACCGACGCAGTATTTT
CDR3 protein: CATSDPGLPTQYF

V gene: TRBV5-4
D gene: TRBD1
J gene: TRBJ1-6
clone size: few
CDR3 DNA: TGTGCCAGCAGCTTCGGGACAGGGGTACAGTCCTATAATTCACCCCTCCACTTT
CDR3 protein: CASSFGTGVQSYNSPLHF

V gene: TRBV27
D gene: NA
J gene: TRBJ2-3
clone size: NA
CDR3 DNA: TGTGCCAGCAGGAGGGCTAGCACAGATACGCAGTATTTT
CDR3 protein: CASRRASTDTQYF

V gene: TRBV6-6
D gene: TRBD1
J gene: TRBJ2-3
clone size: NA
CDR3 DNA: TGTGCCAGCAGTCGGGACAGGGGCATTACAGATACGCAGTATTTT
CDR3 protein: CASSRDRGITDTQYF

V gene: TRBV19
D gene: NA
J gene: TRBJ2-1
clone size: NA
CDR3 DNA: TGTGCCAGTAGTCGTTCGGGGGGCCACGAGCAGTTCTTC
CDR3 protein: CASSRSGGHEQFF

V gene: TRBV19
D gene: NA
J gene: TRBJ1-1
clone size: NA
CDR3 DNA: TGTGCCAGTAGTATAGATCCGGGGGAGCGCACTGAAGCTTTCTTT
CDR3 protein: CASSIDPGERTEAFF

V gene: TRBV6-2/TRBV6-3
D gene: NA
J gene: TRBJ1-1
clone size: NA
CDR3 DNA: TGTGCCAGCAGTTACCCGGTCAACACTGAAGCTTTCTTT
CDR3 protein: CASSYPVNTEAFF

V gene: TRBV7-6
D gene: NA
J gene: TRBJ2-2
clone size: NA
CDR3 DNA: TGTGCCAGCAGCTTAGGAACCCCCGGGGAGCTGTTTTTT
CDR3 protein: CASSLGTPGELFF

V gene: TRBV27
D gene: NA
J gene: TRBJ2-3
clone size: NA
CDR3 DNA: TGTGCCAGCAGTTTACAGGGGTCGGATACGCAGTATTTT
CDR3 protein: CASSLQGSDTQYF

V gene: TRBV18
D gene: NA
J gene: TRBJ2-1
clone size: few
CDR3 DNA: TGTGCCAGCTCATCTTACAGGGACAATGAGCAGTTCTTC
CDR3 protein: CASSSYRDNEQFF

V gene: TRBV14
D gene: NA
J gene: TRBJ2-5
clone size: NA
CDR3 DNA: TGTGCCAGCAGTAGGGACGTAGAGACCCAGTACTTC
CDR3 protein: CASSRDVETQYF

V gene: TRBV19
D gene: TRBD1
J gene: TRBJ2-1
clone size: few
CDR3 DNA: TGTGCCAGTACCATCCTCCACCGGGACAGGCCGGGGCGCAATGAGCAGTTCTTC
CDR3 protein: CASTILHRDRPGRNEQFF

V gene: TRBV7-9
D gene: TRBD1
J gene: TRBJ2-1
clone size: NA
CDR3 DNA: TGTGCCAGCAGCTTAATCGGACAGGGATCATCCGATGAGCCGTTCTTC
CDR3 protein: CASSLIGQGSSDEPFF

V gene: TRBV5-4
D gene: NA
J gene: TRBJ2-1
clone size: few
CDR3 DNA: TGTGCCAGCAGCTTCCGACCGGGACGGCAGTTCTTC
CDR3 protein: CASSFRPGRQFF

V gene: TRBV5-4
D gene: NA
J gene: TRBJ1-4
clone size: once
CDR3 DNA: TGTGCCAGCAGCTTGGACGCCGGGCTCGTAGGAGGGAATGAAAAACTGTTTTTT
CDR3 protein: CASSLDAGLVGGNEKLFF

V gene: TRBV10-3
D gene: NA
J gene: TRBJ2-5
clone size: NA
CDR3 DNA: TGTGCCACCGAAGAAGGGGGGGGAGAGACCCAGTACTTC
CDR3 protein: CATEEGGGETQYF

V gene: TRBV11-3
D gene: TRBD2
J gene: TRBJ2-1
clone size: NA
CDR3 DNA: TGTGCCAGCAGCTTAGCGGTAGGGGCGGGACTAGACCATGAGCAGTTCTTC
CDR3 protein: CASSLAVGAGLDHEQFF

V gene: TRBV5-1
D gene: TRBD2
J gene: TRBJ2-3
clone size: NA
CDR3 DNA: TGCGCCAGCAGCTTGGTGGGACTAGCAGGCACAGATACGCAGTATTTT
CDR3 protein: CASSLVGLAGTDTQYF

V gene: TRBV24-1
D gene: TRBD1
J gene: TRBJ2-3
clone size: once
CDR3 DNA: TGTGCCACCAGTGATTTGGGGACAGGGGATGGCACAGATACGCAGTATTTT
CDR3 protein: CATSDLGTGDGTDTQYF

V gene: TRBV30
D gene: NA
J gene: TRBJ1-5
clone size: NA
CDR3 DNA: TGTGCCTGGAGCCCAATAGCAGGGGCTCAGCCCCAGCATTTT
CDR3 protein: CAWSPIAGAQPQHF

V gene: TRBV7-2
D gene: TRBD1
J gene: TRBJ2-2
clone size: NA
CDR3 DNA: TGTGCCAGCAGCTCTACAGGGGGCACAGGCACCGGGGAGCTGTTTTTT
CDR3 protein: CASSSTGGTGTGELFF

V gene: TRBV20-1
D gene: NA
J gene: TRBJ2-7
clone size: NA
CDR3 DNA: TGCAGTGCTGTTCCCGGCGCGAGCTCCTACGAGCAGTACTTC
CDR3 protein: CSAVPGASSYEQYF

V gene: TRBV10-3
D gene: NA
J gene: TRBJ2-7
clone size: NA
CDR3 DNA: TGTGCCATCAGTGAGTCTCGGCTAGCCGGCAGAACTACTGCTGGGCAGTACTTC
CDR3 protein: CAISESRLAGRTTAGQYF

V gene: TRBV6-1
D gene: TRBD1
J gene: TRBJ1-3
clone size: NA
CDR3 DNA: TGTGCCAGCAGTGAGCAAGGGGGACAGGGGGGAAACACCATATATTTT
CDR3 protein: CASSEQGGQGGNTIYF

V gene: TRBV19
D gene: NA
J gene: TRBJ1-4
clone size: NA
CDR3 DNA: TGTGCCAGTAGTACCGCCCCGAGAGCGGGAAAACTGTTTTTT
CDR3 protein: CASSTAPRAGKLFF

V gene: TRBV30
D gene: TRBD1
J gene: TRBJ1-4
clone size: few
CDR3 DNA: TGTGCCTGCCGGACAGGGGGTAATGAAAAACTGTTTTTT
CDR3 protein: CACRTGGNEKLFF

V gene: TRBV6-5
D gene: NA
J gene: TRBJ1-2
clone size: few
CDR3 DNA: TGTGCCAGCAGTGCCAGTCAAGGGGCGGGTGGCTACACCTTC
CDR3 protein: CASSASQGAGGYTF

V gene: TRBV29-1
D gene: NA
J gene: TRBJ1-1
clone size: NA
CDR3 DNA: TGCAGCGCTGCATGGGCTCCCGGAGGAGCTTTCTTT
CDR3 protein: CSAAWAPGGAFF

V gene: TRBV12-3/TRBV12-4
D gene: NA
J gene: TRBJ1-1
clone size: NA
CDR3 DNA: TGTGCCAGCAGTTCACAGATGAACACTGAAGCTTTCTTT
CDR3 protein: CASSSQMNTEAFF

V gene: TRBV27
D gene: NA
J gene: TRBJ1-2
clone size: few
CDR3 DNA: TGTGCCAGCAGCCAGGGGACCGGCCATTTTGAGGGCTACACCTTC
CDR3 protein: CASSQGTGHFEGYTF

V gene: TRBV7-3
D gene: TRBD1
J gene: TRBJ2-2
clone size: NA
CDR3 DNA: TGTGCCAGCAGTTTCATACCAGGGGGCATTAACACCGGGGAGCTGTTTTTT
CDR3 protein: CASSFIPGGINTGELFF

V gene: TRBV11-3
D gene: TRBD2
J gene: TRBJ2-1
clone size: medium-sized
CDR3 DNA: TGTGCCAGCAGCCCCGGGGGGGTAGCAGGGACCGGGCGTGGCTACAATGAGCAGTTCTTC
CDR3 protein: CASSPGGVAGTGRGYNEQFF

V gene: TRBV27
D gene: TRBD2
J gene: TRBJ2-5
clone size: NA
CDR3 DNA: TGTGCCAGCAGTCCGGGACTAGGGGTTTTAGGACAAGAGACCCAGTACTTC
CDR3 protein: CASSPGLGVLGQETQYF

V gene: TRBV4-2
D gene: NA
J gene: TRBJ2-2
clone size: once
CDR3 DNA: TGTGCCAGCAGCCAAGTTTCGACCGGGGAGCTGTTTTTT
CDR3 protein: CASSQVSTGELFF

V gene: TRBV7-9
D gene: TRBD1
J gene: TRBJ1-2
clone size: NA
CDR3 DNA: TGTGCCAGCAGCTATACAACCAGGGGGGATTACTATGGCTACACCTTC
CDR3 protein: CASSYTTRGDYYGYTF

V gene: TRBV18
D gene: NA
J gene: TRBJ2-3
clone size: few
CDR3 DNA: TGTGCCAGCTCACCACGGGCAGCCACAGATACGCAGTATTTT
CDR3 protein: CASSPRAATDTQYF

V gene: TRBV6-5
D gene: NA
J gene: TRBJ1-2
clone size: NA
CDR3 DNA: TGTGCCAGCAGTTACTATCTGAACTATGGCTACACCTTC
CDR3 protein: CASSYYLNYGYTF

V gene: TRBV30
D gene: NA
J gene: TRBJ2-5
clone size: NA
CDR3 DNA: TGTGCCTGGAGGGGGGCGCTCCAAGAGACCCAGTACTTC
CDR3 protein: CAWRGALQETQYF

V gene: TRBV19
D gene: NA
J gene: TRBJ1-1
clone size: few
CDR3 DNA: TGTGCCAGTAGTATACTGAACACTGAAGCTTTCTTT
CDR3 protein: CASSILNTEAFF

V gene: TRBV5-6
D gene: NA
J gene: TRBJ1-2
clone size: few
CDR3 DNA: TGTGCCAGCAGCACTCGGGGGGGATACTATGGCTACACCTTC
CDR3 protein: CASSTRGGYYGYTF

V gene: TRBV6-1
D gene: NA
J gene: TRBJ2-2
clone size: NA
CDR3 DNA: TGTGCCAGCAGCCCACCGGGGTATCAGTCCGGGGAGCTGTTTTTT
CDR3 protein: CASSPPGYQSGELFF

V gene: TRBV19
D gene: TRBD1
J gene: TRBJ2-7
clone size: medium-sized
CDR3 DNA: TGTGCCAGTAGTATAACCGGGACAGTTAACGAGCAGTACTTC
CDR3 protein: CASSITGTVNEQYF

V gene: TRBV12-3/TRBV12-4
D gene: TRBD1
J gene: TRBJ1-4
clone size: NA
CDR3 DNA: TGTGCCAGCAGTTCGGGACAGCGAACTGCAACTAATGAAAAACTGTTTTTT
CDR3 protein: CASSSGQRTATNEKLFF

V gene: TRBV6-5
D gene: TRBD1
J gene: TRBJ1-3
clone size: NA
CDR3 DNA: TGTGCCAGCAGTCGGGACAGGGGCTCTGGAAACACCATATATTTT
CDR3 protein: CASSRDRGSGNTIYF

V gene: TRBV19
D gene: NA
J gene: TRBJ1-2
clone size: NA
CDR3 DNA: TGTGCCAGTAGTATAGTCTCCAGTGGCTACACCTTC
CDR3 protein: CASSIVSSGYTF

V gene: TRBV5-6
D gene: TRBD1
J gene: TRBJ2-2
clone size: medium-sized
CDR3 DNA: TGTGCCAGCAGCCCGACAGGGAGAGACACCGGGGAGCTGTTTTTT
CDR3 protein: CASSPTGRDTGELFF